A selection of T cell receptor beta chains follows, all from one sample in a study of blood T cell repertoires in COVID-19. Data came from immunoSEQ multiplex PCR; TCRdb stores just in-frame clones and leaves some out. The repertoire consists of 25,000 or so clones, with around 90% occurring once and the leading ten covering 7.5% to 8%. The sample consisted of peripheral blood. These TCRs come from a human donor in a cohort sampled during active COVID-19. CDR3s leave out the opening cysteine and the closing phenylalanine or tryptophan.

V: TRBV2
CDR3: ATRLGLAGPDTQY

V: TRBV6-5
CDR3: ASTASGGETQY

V: TRBV18
CDR3: ASSLRLAGPTGELF

V: TRBV3-1/TRBV3-2
CDR3: ASSQGGRGAQETQY

V: TRBV25-1
CDR3: ASRKNTGTGNTIY

V: TRBV28
CDR3: ASRPWTGENTEAF

V: TRBV5-6
CDR3: ASSLADRGDYQPQH

V: TRBV15
CDR3: ATRVGALNTEAF

V: TRBV3-1/TRBV3-2
CDR3: ASSRGGGASETQY

V: TRBV7-9
CDR3: ASSSTSSVGEQF

V: TRBV18
CDR3: ASSAANYGYT

V: TRBV6-1
CDR3: ASSERGQGKAF

V: TRBV10-2
CDR3: ASSGQGPYEQY

V: TRBV7-2
CDR3: ASSLGLGETQY

V: TRBV6-2/TRBV6-3
CDR3: ASSSIAGGAYNEQF

V: TRBV5-1
CDR3: ASSLMVKSRGSSYNSPLH

V: TRBV19
CDR3: ASSRGSWNEQF

V: TRBV6-2/TRBV6-3
CDR3: ASSYSIGGGDTGELF

V: TRBV7-9
CDR3: ASSLATSGTDTQY

V: TRBV2
CDR3: ASSGTGEDNEKLF

V: TRBV18
CDR3: ASSPDGSGREQY

V: TRBV19
CDR3: ASSIRSRIEALH

V: TRBV29-1
CDR3: SVDWQGALDEQF

V: TRBV19
CDR3: ASRFRGTNEKLF

V: TRBV19
CDR3: ASSGLAGRNEQF

V: TRBV9
CDR3: ASSAGPGGTGELF

V: TRBV5-6
CDR3: ASSLQGSGTEQY

V: TRBV7-2
CDR3: ASSSGLAGAQNIQY

V: TRBV27
CDR3: ASSAGRMTYEQY

V: TRBV5-1
CDR3: ASSLGDRGPLSTDTQY

V: TRBV7-8
CDR3: ASSPGTGLQSEAF

V: TRBV4-3
CDR3: ASSQDLGQGEKLF

V: TRBV6-1
CDR3: ASSARDRGLLETQY

V: TRBV5-6
CDR3: ASSLDQSTSQY

V: TRBV7-2
CDR3: ASSPRTGEETQY

V: TRBV6-5
CDR3: ASSQTGGLLH

V: TRBV18
CDR3: ASSPATAEVAF

V: TRBV5-1
CDR3: ASSSLSDYEQY

V: TRBV5-5
CDR3: ASRTTVSSSPLH

V: TRBV7-9
CDR3: ASSLGEGEKLF

V: TRBV20-1
CDR3: SASSGTSGQETQY

V: TRBV5-1
CDR3: ASSSRGQGFEQY

V: TRBV11-2
CDR3: ASSLAGLGQETQY

V: TRBV6-5
CDR3: ASSRTSGDYEQY

V: TRBV3-1/TRBV3-2
CDR3: ASSQDRGGRLETQY

V: TRBV7-8
CDR3: ASSLVVQGPEQY

V: TRBV11-2
CDR3: ASSPLANEQY

V: TRBV3-1/TRBV3-2
CDR3: ASRRGASATYEQY

V: TRBV2
CDR3: ASSGDRATYEQY

V: TRBV7-8
CDR3: ASSLAWGLAYEQY

V: TRBV29-1
CDR3: SVNHRETNYGYT

V: TRBV19
CDR3: ASSSTSGYEQY

V: TRBV9
CDR3: ASSAKFAGTYGYT